Included here is one T cell receptor beta chain sequence, with context. Data came from immunoSEQ multiplex PCR; TCRdb stores just in-frame clones and leaves some out. The sample carries tens of thousands of clones, roughly 92% recorded once. Trimming left V 2 bases short and J 8 bases short, with 11 bases between. In germline, CDR1 is SGHRS, CDR2 YFSETQ. The CDR3 sequence is 13 residues long. The data belong to a study of technical replicates of blood from a handful of donors. This receptor was identified in a human donor in good health. Sequenced input: T cells isolated from PBMCs. This chain connects TRBV5-1 to TRBJ2-1; the D is unclear. CDR3: CASSLRSWDEQFF. CDR3 in DNA: TGCGCCAGCAGCTTACGGAGCTGGGATGAGCAGTTCTTC.